The 18 T cell receptor beta chains below come from one sample, sequenced in a study of T cells expressing NK-cell markers (dated by TCRdb to 2019 to 2021). Preparation of the library involved 5' RACE. This sample was sequenced with an Illumina HiSeq 2000. TCRdb reprocessed the reads into one record per CDR3 protein sequence, lacking DNA. Per the sample table, the count is about 390,000 distinct CDR3 sequences. About 10% of the sample is in the top ten clones. The sequenced sample consisted of blood T cells: a sorted CD56 or NKG2C T cell subset, CD4+ or CD8+ T cells, or bulk PBMC T cells (not recorded which). The source of these receptors is a woman aged 50 to 60 in good health. Donor details come from another sample of the same person, matched by shared clones.

The chain carries TRBV5-1 and TRBJ2-1; TCRdb indicates TRBD2, and absent DNA this call remains unverified. The CDR3 is 15 residues long. From germline, CDR1 is SGHRS and CDR2 YFSETQ. This CDR3 reads CASSLRWESQDEQFF.

This chain uses TRBV4-2 with TRBJ1-1. The germline V gene has CDR1 LGHNA and CDR2 YNFKEQ. This CDR3 comprises 14 residues. The CDR3 sequence is CASSRGEGELKAFF.

The chain employs TRBV27 and TRBJ1-1; TCRdb's assignment of TRBD1 cannot be checked, as there is no DNA. CDR3 length: 14 amino acids. The germline CDR1 and CDR2 sequences are MNHEY and SMNVEV (reference sequence). The CDR3 is CASSLGTGVTEAFF.

The chain uses TRBV24-1 and TRBJ1-1; the TCRdb D gene call, TRBD1, has no DNA to confirm it. In germline, CDR1 is KGHDR, CDR2 SFDVKD. The CDR3 runs to 18 residues. The CDR3 is CATSDLGVFGREGTEAFF.

J is TRBJ2-1 and V is TRBV4-1; no DNA is available, so the TRBD2 call from TCRdb remains unchecked. The CDR3 has 17 amino acids. The germline gives CDR1 MGHRA, CDR2 YSYEKL. CDR3 sequence reads: CASSQLTGLAGGPEQFF.

Here the CDR3 reads CASSEYSGHQPQHF. This chain connects TRBV25-1 to TRBJ1-5; the D call from TCRdb, TRBD1, cannot be confirmed without DNA. Germline-derived CDR1 and CDR2 are MGHDK and SYGVNS. This CDR3 has 14 residues.

V is TRBV10-3 and J is TRBJ1-5. This CDR3 comprises 13 residues. Germline V gene sequence: CDR1 ENHRY, CDR2 SYGVKD. The CDR3 spells CAISERENQPQHF.

V usage is TRBV27 and J usage is TRBJ1-4; TCRdb outputs TRBD1, but without DNA this stays unchecked. There are 15 residues in the CDR3. The V gene's germline CDR1 is MNHEY and CDR2 SMNVEV (reference sequence). The CDR3 here is CASSFRAFRNEKLFF.

V gene TRBV6-2 or TRBV6-3 combines with J gene TRBJ2-2; TCRdb's D call, TRBD2, is unchecked because there is no DNA. CDR3 length: 15 residues. Germline values: CDR1 MNHEY, CDR2 SVGEGT. The CDR3 loop reads CASVTPSGWFGELFF.

The chain links TRBV9 to TRBJ2-1; TCRdb returns TRBD2, unconfirmable since there is no DNA. This CDR3 spans 17 amino acids. Germline CDR1 and CDR2: SGDLS and YYNGEE. The CDR3 reads CASSVALAGGTDNEQFF.

The chain combines TRBV6-5 with TRBJ2-7. This CDR3 comprises 15 residues. Germline V gives CDR1 MNHEY, CDR2 SVGAGI. CDR3: CASSYSIWEPYEQYF.

CDR3 sequence reads: CSANYRQGEGYTF. The V call is TRBV20-1, the J call TRBJ1-2; without DNA, the TCRdb call of TRBD1 cannot be checked. The CDR3 has 13 amino acids. Germline CDR1 DFQATT, CDR2 SNEGSKA (reference sequence).

The gene calls are TRBV7-2 and TRBJ1-1. In germline, CDR1 is SGHTA, CDR2 FQGNSA. There are 13 residues in the CDR3. CDR3 loop: CASSSMMNTEAFF.

The chain combines TRBV10-2 with TRBJ2-1; TCRdb returns TRBD2, unconfirmable since there is no DNA. Germline V CDR1 and CDR2: WSHSY, SAAADI. The CDR3 covers 14 residues. The CDR3 loop is CASRTSGEYNEQFF.

The J gene is TRBJ2-1, the V gene TRBV6-4; TCRdb's D gene call, TRBD2, goes unchecked for lack of DNA. The CDR3 runs 13 residues. Germline V gene sequence: CDR1 MRHNA, CDR2 SNTAGT. The CDR3 sequence: CASLDWRYNEQFF.

V usage is TRBV27 and J usage is TRBJ2-7; TCRdb names TRBD1, which stays unverified in the absence of DNA. This CDR3 comprises 15 residues. Germline loops: CDR1 MNHEY, CDR2 SMNVEV (reference sequence). The CDR3: CASSLQGARTYEQYF.

The gene calls are TRBV7-9 and TRBJ2-2; TCRdb selects TRBD2, and the lack of DNA leaves this call unchecked. Germline V CDR1 and CDR2: SEHNR, FQNEAQ (reference sequence). This CDR3 has 12 residues. The CDR3 region is CASIRRAGELFF.

The J gene is TRBJ2-1, the V gene TRBV7-9; TCRdb returns TRBD1, unconfirmable since there is no DNA. This CDR3 has 16 residues. Germline V gives CDR1 SEHNR, CDR2 FQNEAQ (reference sequence). This chain's CDR3 is CASSGRGQSSYNEQFF.